These 17 T cell receptor beta chains originate from one sample sequenced in a study of blood T cell repertoires in COVID-19. The method was immunoSEQ multiplex PCR; TCRdb's version includes in-frame clones alone and lacks a portion of them. The sample yields about 87,000 clones, over 80% seen once. Sequenced sample: peripheral blood. These receptors were obtained from a woman aged 80 or over with active or convalescent COVID-19.

This chain links TRBV10-3 with TRBJ1-5; possibly TRBD1 for D (6 bases). Trimming shortened V by 6 bases and J by 3 bases, and 15 bases separated the two germline ends. Germline V gives CDR1 ENHRY, CDR2 SYGVKD. This CDR3 has 15 residues. CDR3: CAISRDIGDNQPQHF. As DNA, the CDR3 is TGTGCCATCAGCCGGGACATTGGGGACAATCAGCCCCAGCATTTT.

V gene TRBV10-3 combines with J gene TRBJ2-2; D is uncertain. Trimming cost V 0 bases and J 4 bases, with 6 bases left between them. Germline V gives CDR1 ENHRY, CDR2 SYGVKD. This CDR3 comprises 14 residues. The CDR3 DNA follows: TGTGCCATCAGTGAGTCGCGGAGCACCGGGGAGCTGTTTTTT. Protein sequence: CAISESRSTGELFF.

The chain employs TRBV18 and TRBJ1-3, with 8 bases fitting TRBD1. The germline gives CDR1 KGHSH, CDR2 LQKENI. V lost 3 bases and J lost 4; bases outside the gene matches: 11. The CDR3 is 17 amino acids. CDR3 loop: CASSPFFDGTGGNTIYF. The CDR3 coding sequence is TGTGCCAGCTCACCTTTTTTCGACGGGACAGGAGGAAACACCATATATTTT.

The rearrangement uses TRBV30 and TRBJ2-5; 12 bases map to TRBD2. The CDR3 has 18 residues. In germline, CDR1 is GTSNPN, CDR2 SVGIG (reference sequence). J was trimmed by 5 bases and V by 0 bases; bases with no gene match: 13. The CDR3, as DNA: TGTGCCTGGAGTGTATTTGGACTAGCGGGGATGACCGGGGAGACCCAGTACTTC. Translated, it gives CAWSVFGLAGMTGETQYF.

This clone came up once. The gene calls are TRBV5-1 and TRBJ2-1, with 8 bases identical to TRBD2. V lost 3 bases, J lost 7 bases, and 6 bases stayed unmatched. CDR1 is SGHRS, CDR2 YFSETQ, per germline. CDR3 length: 14 residues. CDR3 in DNA: TGCGCCAGCAGCTGGGAACGGGAGGGGAATGAGCAGTTCTTC. Protein sequence: CASSWEREGNEQFF. Supplemented by reference TRBV5-1 and TRBJ2-1, the full variable domain reads KAGVTQTPRYLIKTRGQQVTLSCSPISGHRSVSWYQQTPGQGLQFLFEYFSETQRNKGNFPGRFSGRQFSNSRSEMNVSTLELGDSALYLCASSWEREGNEQFFGPGTRLTVL.

The V and J genes are TRBV2 and TRBJ2-5; 8 bases agree with TRBD2. J lost 5 bases, V lost 8 bases, and 7 bases had no gene match. Germline CDR1 reads SNHLY; CDR2 reads FYNNEI. CDR3 length: 13 residues. DNA of the CDR3: TGTGCCAGCCGAGCGGGAGTAGGGGAGACCCAGTACTTC. The encoded protein is CASRAGVGETQYF.

The table lists this clone with a few counts. The V and J genes are TRBV28 and TRBJ2-7, with D possibly TRBD2 on 5 matching bases. Germline V lookup: CDR1 MDHEN, CDR2 SYDVKM. V lost 7 bases and J lost 4, with 17 bases in between. The CDR3 runs to 14 residues. The CDR3 region has the DNA TGTGCCAGCACCATCGGCGGGCGCCGGTACGAGCAGTACTTC. Amino acid sequence: CASTIGGRRYEQYF. The full variable domain, completed using reference TRBV28 and TRBJ2-7, is DVKVTQSSRYLVKRTGEKVFLECVQDMDHENMFWYRQDPGLGLRLIYFSYDVKMKEKGDIPEGYSVSREKKERFSLILESASTNQTSMYLCASTIGGRRYEQYFGPGTRLTVT.

This chain connects TRBV5-1 to TRBJ2-7; 16 bases line up with TRBD2. J lost 2 bases, V lost 4 bases, and 3 bases had no gene match. Germline-derived CDR1 and CDR2 are SGHRS and YFSETQ. The CDR3 has 16 residues. The CDR3 is CASSPGLAGGTYEQYF. CDR3 coding DNA: TGCGCCAGCAGCCCGGGACTAGCGGGGGGGACCTACGAGCAGTACTTC.

This chain joins TRBV7-8 and TRBJ2-1; no firm D call. The CDR3 is 11 residues long. Germline CDR1 SGHVS, CDR2 FQNEAQ. Trimming shortened V by 5 bases and J by 5 bases, and 4 bases separated the two germline ends. The CDR3 protein is CASSHNNEQFF. Here the CDR3 DNA reads TGTGCCAGCAGCCATAACAATGAGCAGTTCTTC.

The chain uses TRBV12-3 or TRBV12-4 and TRBJ2-3, with D possibly matching TRBD2 (6 bases). V was clipped by 5 bases and J by 6 bases, with 9 bases between them. This CDR3 is 12 amino acids long. CDR3 bases: TGTGCCAGCAGTCCCCGGGGGGATACGCAGTATTTT. Translated: CASSPRGDTQYF.

This clone was observed a few times. This rearrangement joins TRBV29-1 to TRBJ1-4; 8 nucleotides match TRBD1. Trimming cost V 0 bases and J 16 bases; bases outside gene matches: 4. This CDR3 has 11 amino acids. Germline CDR1 is SQVTM and CDR2 is ANQGSEA. The CDR3 spells CSVEDAGTGFF. The CDR3 bases are TGCAGCGTTGAAGATGCCGGGACAGGGTTTTTT. The entire variable domain, with the rest obtained from reference TRBV29-1 and TRBJ1-4, is as follows: SAVISQKPSRDICQRGTSLTIQCQVDSQVTMMFWYRQQPGQSLTLIATANQGSEATYESGFVIDKFPISRPNLTFSTLTVSNMSPEDSSIYLCSVEDAGTGFFGSGTQLSVL.

The chain links TRBV18 to TRBJ2-7; D might be TRBD1 (6 bases). V lost 5 bases and J lost 6, with 11 bases in between. CDR1 KGHSH and CDR2 LQKENI come from the germline V gene. CDR3 size: 12 residues. CDR3 region: CASSLQGSEQYF. The CDR3 nucleotides read TGTGCCAGCTCATTACAGGGATCCGAGCAGTACTTC.

This chain joins TRBV5-1 and TRBJ1-3; 7 nucleotides match TRBD1. This CDR3 has 15 amino acids. In germline, CDR1 is SGHRS, CDR2 YFSETQ. V dropped 4 bases and J dropped 0; count of bases not matched to a gene: 4. DNA of the CDR3: TGCGCCAGCAGCCCCGGGACAGCCTCTGGAAACACCATATATTTT. Protein sequence: CASSPGTASGNTIYF.

This chain joins TRBV18 and TRBJ2-1; 8 positions agree with TRBD1. Trimming removed 6 bases from V and 8 bases from J; junction bases left unmatched: 12. The V gene's germline CDR1 is KGHSH and CDR2 LQKENI. This CDR3 has 15 amino acids. The CDR3 spells CASSLGQGGGDEQFF. The CDR3 bases are TGTGCCAGCTCTCTTGGACAGGGAGGTGGCGATGAGCAGTTCTTC.

The CDR3 region has the DNA TGTGCCAGCAGCTTGACCGGGACTAGAAGTGAGCAGTTCTTC. Its translation is CASSLTGTRSEQFF. V and J are TRBV7-3 and TRBJ2-1; TRBD2 matches 8 bases. This CDR3 has 14 amino acids. Germline CDR1 reads SGHTA; CDR2 reads FQGTGA. V shed 3 bases and J 9 bases; nucleotides not matched to a gene: 7.

This rearrangement joins TRBV3-1 (or the pseudogene TRBV3-2) to TRBJ2-2; the D gene is possibly TRBD1 (5 bases). V dropped 5 bases and J dropped 6 bases, with 10 bases sitting between them. The length of the CDR3 is 13 residues. Per the germline V gene, CDR1 is LGHDT and CDR2 is YNNKEL (reference sequence). The CDR3 coding sequence is TGTGCCAGCAGCACGACAGTGGCCGGGGAGCTGTTTTTT. Its protein is CASSTTVAGELFF.

The V call is TRBV19, the J call TRBJ1-5; 8 nucleotides match TRBD1. V dropped 4 bases and J dropped 5; count of bases not matched to a gene: 7. In germline, CDR1 is LNHDA, CDR2 SQIVND (reference sequence). CDR3 length equals 15 residues. In DNA form, the CDR3 reads TGTGCCAGTAGTAGCAGACAGGGGAATCATCAGCCCCAGCATTTT. Translated, it gives CASSSRQGNHQPQHF.